Below are 32 T cell receptor beta chains sequenced from a single sample in a study of blood T cell repertoires in COVID-19. Here immunoSEQ multiplex PCR was the method, and the copy in TCRdb shows in-frame clones only, minus some. The table has more than 95,000 clones, almost 85% seen once. The specimen was peripheral blood. The receptors here all came from a man between 65 and 85 years old with active or convalescent COVID-19.

V usage is TRBV28 and J usage is TRBJ1-5; a weak D match, TRBD1 (5 bases). Germline V gives CDR1 MDHEN, CDR2 SYDVKM. The CDR3 is 13 residues long. V was trimmed by 7 bases and J by 5 bases, leaving 12 bases between them. The CDR3 here is CASIGGADQPQHF. CDR3 bases: TGTGCCAGCATCGGGGGAGCGGATCAGCCCCAGCATTTT.

The chain recombines TRBV28 with TRBJ1-1; 7 positions agree with TRBD1. From germline, CDR1 is MDHEN and CDR2 SYDVKM. The CDR3 covers 14 residues. V was pared by 6 bases and J by 0 bases, with 4 bases of the junction left unmatched. The chain's CDR3 is CASSKGGLNTEAFF. The CDR3 DNA is TGTGCCAGCAGCAAAGGGGGCCTGAACACTGAAGCTTTCTTT.

The chain carries TRBV6-5 and TRBJ2-7; TRBD2 matches at 7 bases. V lost 5 bases and J lost 6; bases outside the gene matches: 10. There are 14 residues in the CDR3. From germline, CDR1 is MNHEY and CDR2 SVGAGI. CDR3 residues: CASSQSGTIFEQYF. In DNA, the CDR3 is TGTGCCAGCAGTCAGTCCGGGACTATTTTCGAGCAGTACTTC.

This rearrangement joins TRBV28 to TRBJ2-3, with 10 bases matching TRBD2. The V and J ends lost 4 bases and 4 bases, in that order; junction bases with no gene match: 11. In germline, CDR1 is MDHEN, CDR2 SYDVKM. CDR3 size: 17 residues. CDR3 loop: CASSSQTSGWRADTQYF. The CDR3 nucleotides are TGTGCCAGCAGTTCCCAGACTAGCGGGTGGAGGGCAGATACGCAGTATTTT.

This clone has a single count. The V and J genes are TRBV3-1 (or the pseudogene TRBV3-2) and TRBJ2-7, with D possibly matching TRBD1 (6 bases). Trimming pared 4 bases from V and 3 bases from J, leaving 10 bases between. In germline, CDR1 is LGHDT, CDR2 YNNKEL (reference sequence). The CDR3 is 13 residues long. The CDR3 nucleotides read TGTGCCAGCAGCCCCCGGGACAACTACGAGCAGTACTTC. Translating gives CASSPRDNYEQYF.

This chain joins TRBV7-2 and TRBJ1-1; TRBD1 matches 8 bases. The CDR3 is 14 amino acids. CDR1 SGHTA and CDR2 FQGNSA come from the germline V gene. Trimming at V came to 4 bases and at J to 7 bases, leaving 8 bases not matched to a gene. The CDR3 protein is CASSSGQGGNEAFF. The CDR3, as DNA: TGTGCCAGCAGCTCCGGACAGGGTGGTAATGAAGCTTTCTTT. Full variable domain (remainder filled in from reference TRBV7-2 and TRBJ1-1): GAGVSQSPSNKVTEKGKDVELRCDPISGHTALYWYRQSLGQGLEFLIYFQGNSAPDKSGLPSDRFSAERTGGSVSTLTIQRTQQEDSAVYLCASSSGQGGNEAFFGQGTRLTVV.

The chain recombines TRBV5-4 with TRBJ2-7, with 8 bases aligning to TRBD1. V lost 0 bases and J lost 1; bases outside the gene matches: 3. The CDR3 loop spans 15 amino acids. CDR1 SGHNT and CDR2 YYREEE come from the germline V gene (reference sequence). The CDR3 nucleotides are TGTGCCAGCAGCTTGGGGCAGGGGGCTTCCTACGAGCAGTACTTC. The encoded protein is CASSLGQGASYEQYF.

The CDR3 nucleotides read TGTGCCAGCGGGGGGACAGAACAAGAGACCCAGTACTTC. The encoded protein is CASGGTEQETQYF. The genes are TRBV9 and TRBJ2-5, with a weak D call TRBD1 (7 bases). V lost 7 bases and J 2 bases, leaving 12 bases between the germline ends. CDR3 length: 13 amino acids. Germline V lookup: CDR1 SGDLS, CDR2 YYNGEE.

The chain links TRBV10-3 to TRBJ2-7; 14 nucleotides match TRBD2. Germline CDR1 and CDR2: ENHRY and SYGVKD. Unmatched junction bases numbered 16, after V lost 6 bases and J lost 3 bases. The CDR3 covers 19 residues. This CDR3 reads CAISGSGTSGRYRNYEQYF. The CDR3, as DNA: TGTGCCATCAGCGGTTCCGGGACTAGCGGGAGATATCGGAACTACGAGCAGTACTTC.

This clone was seen only a few times. The chain carries TRBV18 and TRBJ1-2; no definite D call. Trimming removed 2 bases from V and 6 bases from J, with 10 bases in between. CDR3 length: 13 amino acids. Germline values: CDR1 KGHSH, CDR2 LQKENI. CDR3: CASSPKRQDGYTF. The CDR3 DNA sequence: TGTGCCAGCTCACCAAAGAGGCAAGATGGCTACACCTTC.

The J gene is TRBJ2-7, the V gene TRBV27, with D maybe TRBD1 (6 bases). This CDR3 spans 14 amino acids. The germline V gene has CDR1 MNHEY and CDR2 SMNVEV (reference sequence). Trimming left V 2 bases short and J 4 bases short, with 12 bases between. CDR3 residues: CASSLGVGGYEQYF. CDR3 in DNA: TGTGCCAGCAGTTTAGGGGTAGGGGGATACGAGCAGTACTTC.

This chain connects TRBV11-2 to TRBJ1-4, with 7 bases matching TRBD1. This CDR3 is 15 amino acids long. CDR1 and CDR2 (germline): SGHAT, FQNNGV. Trimming at V came to 0 bases and at J to 8 bases, leaving 6 bases not matched to a gene. CDR3 amino acids: CASSLEQGFYEKLFF. For the CDR3, the DNA is TGTGCCAGCAGCTTAGAACAGGGGTTTTACGAAAAACTGTTTTTT.

In its sample, this clone was seen once. This chain joins TRBV5-4 and TRBJ2-1, with 7 bases lining up with TRBD2. CDR3 length: 17 amino acids. V gave up 1 base and J gave up 0 bases; unmatched junction bases: 7. Germline V gene lookup returns CDR1 SGHNT and CDR2 YYREEE (reference sequence). CDR3 protein: CASSLLKAGLSYNEQFF. The CDR3 nucleotides are TGTGCCAGCAGCTTGTTGAAAGCGGGACTCTCCTACAATGAGCAGTTCTTC. Supplemented by reference TRBV5-4 and TRBJ2-1, the full variable domain reads ETGVTQSPTHLIKTRGQQVTLRCSSQSGHNTVSWYQQALGQGPQFIFQYYREEENGRGNFPPRFSGLQFPNYSSELNVNALELDDSALYLCASSLLKAGLSYNEQFFGPGTRLTVL.

The chain combines TRBV5-4 with TRBJ2-2; D may be TRBD2 (6 bases). V was trimmed by 4 bases and J by 4 bases, leaving 17 bases between them. This CDR3 is built from 16 residues. Germline CDR1 and CDR2: SGHNT and YYREEE (reference sequence). CDR3 protein: CASSPNSGTVTGELFF. The DNA of the CDR3 is TGTGCCAGCAGCCCTAATAGCGGTACGGTCACCGGGGAGCTGTTTTTT.

The V gene is TRBV19, the J gene TRBJ2-1; perhaps TRBD2 as D (5 bases). The ends were cut back, 8 bases at V and 0 bases at J, with 11 bases in the middle. Germline V lookup: CDR1 LNHDA, CDR2 SQIVND (reference sequence). The CDR3 spans 14 residues. The CDR3 DNA is TGTGCCAGTGGGGAGTACGGCTCCTACAATGAGCAGTTCTTC. Translation gives CASGEYGSYNEQFF. Based on the CDR3 plus reference TRBV19 and TRBJ2-1, the full variable domain is DGGITQSPKYLFRKEGQNVTLSCEQNLNHDAMYWYRQDPGQGLRLIYYSQIVNDFQKGDIAEGYSVSREKKESFPLTVTSAQKNPTAFYLCASGEYGSYNEQFFGPGTRLTVL.

This clone was picked up one time. The chain joins TRBV6-2 or TRBV6-3 to TRBJ2-7, with D unresolved. Trimming pared 5 bases from V and 3 bases from J, leaving 8 bases between. The CDR3 loop spans 12 amino acids. The germline gives CDR1 MNHEY, CDR2 SVGEGT. This chain's CDR3 is CASSRLSYEQYF. The CDR3 nucleotides read TGTGCCAGCAGTAGACTGAGCTACGAGCAGTACTTC.

This clone appeared once. Germline is not matched at one junction end, which may reflect a read error. The chain combines TRBV11-2 with TRBJ2-7; perhaps TRBD2 as D (5 bases). The CDR3 is made up of 13 amino acids. The germline V gene has CDR1 SGHAT and CDR2 FQNNGV. This CDR3 is CASSPRGLYAQYF. CDR3 bases: TGTGCCAGCAGCCCACGAGGGCTTTACGCGCAGTACTTC.

CDR3 residues: CASSTGSTEAFF. The CDR3 DNA sequence: TGTGCCAGCAGTACAGGGTCCACTGAAGCTTTCTTT. V gene TRBV6-6 combines with J gene TRBJ1-1; D perhaps matches TRBD1 (6 bases). The CDR3 has 12 amino acids. V dropped 5 bases and J dropped 4 bases, with 8 bases sitting between them. The germline gives CDR1 MNHNY, CDR2 SVGAGI (reference sequence).

The rearrangement joins TRBV18 to TRBJ2-7, with 8 nucleotides matching TRBD1. V was clipped by 0 bases and J by 2 bases; unmatched bases: 3. The length of the CDR3 is 15 residues. Germline values: CDR1 KGHSH, CDR2 LQKENI. In DNA form, the CDR3 reads TGTGCCAGCTCACCACCGACAGGGGCTACCTACGAGCAGTACTTC. As protein: CASSPPTGATYEQYF.

The chain carries TRBV29-1 and TRBJ1-2; D is unresolved. From germline, CDR1 is SQVTM and CDR2 ANQGSEA. There are 12 residues in the CDR3. V dropped 4 bases and J dropped 4 bases, with 10 bases sitting between them. The CDR3 DNA sequence: TGCAGCGTTGCCGAGGGAGCCTATGGCTACACCTTC. Translated, it gives CSVAEGAYGYTF.

This chain links TRBV18 with TRBJ2-1; 9 bases agree with TRBD2. Germline trimming cut 2 bases from V and 8 bases from J; bases unmatched to any gene: 7. This CDR3 region has 15 residues. Germline-derived CDR1 and CDR2 are KGHSH and LQKENI. The CDR3 loop is CASSPRGLAVDEQFF. CDR3 in DNA: TGTGCCAGCTCACCAAGGGGACTAGCTGTCGATGAGCAGTTCTTC.

This sequence joins TRBV7-9 and TRBJ1-4; a possible D gene is TRBD1 (5 bases). The V gene's germline CDR1 is SEHNR and CDR2 FQNEAQ (reference sequence). V lost 3 bases and J lost 8, with 13 bases in between. The CDR3 contains 14 residues. The CDR3 sequence is CASSFAGNEEKLFF. The CDR3 DNA reads as TGTGCCAGCAGCTTCGCAGGGAACGAAGAAAAACTGTTTTTT.

The V call is TRBV7-9, the J call TRBJ1-5; D gene uncertain. The germline CDR1 and CDR2 sequences are SEHNR and FQNEAQ (reference sequence). This CDR3 has 13 amino acids. Between the trimmed V and J ends, which lost 1 base and 5 bases, there was a span of 6 bases. CDR3 nucleotide sequence: TGTGCCAGCAGCTTAGACGGTTATCAGCCCCAGCATTTT. Translated: CASSLDGYQPQHF.

This chain joins TRBV10-3 and TRBJ1-4; 8 bases are a match to TRBD1. The trim removed 4 bases at V and 0 bases at J, leaving 7 bases unmatched. This CDR3 contains 17 residues. Germline CDR1 is ENHRY and CDR2 is SYGVKD. This CDR3 is CAISGGQEDATNEKLFF. As DNA, the CDR3 is TGTGCCATCAGTGGGGGACAGGAGGACGCAACTAATGAAAAACTGTTTTTT.

The rearrangement joins TRBV18 to TRBJ1-1, with TRBD1 matching over 7 bases. Germline values: CDR1 KGHSH, CDR2 LQKENI. The trim removed 3 bases at V and 3 bases at J, leaving 4 bases unmatched. The length of the CDR3 is 14 residues. The CDR3 DNA sequence: TGTGCCAGCTCACCTTTTACAGGGGACACTGAAGCTTTCTTT. Translation: CASSPFTGDTEAFF.

The chain is built from TRBV19 and TRBJ1-2; tentative D call: TRBD1 (6 bases). This CDR3 is built from 13 residues. Trimming left V 1 base short and J 7 bases short, with 10 bases between. Germline-derived CDR1 and CDR2 are LNHDA and SQIVND (reference sequence). In DNA, the CDR3 is TGTGCCAGTAGTATAGGTGACAGGTCTGGCTACACCTTC. This codes for CASSIGDRSGYTF.

This chain joins TRBV6-5 and TRBJ1-2; D uncertain. This CDR3 comprises 13 residues. Looked up from germline, CDR1 is MNHEY and CDR2 is SVGAGI. V lost 2 bases and J 7 bases, leaving 11 bases between the germline ends. The CDR3 DNA reads TGTGCCAGCAGTTACAGTACGGAGGGTGGCTACACCTTC. It translates to CASSYSTEGGYTF.

The V and J genes are TRBV7-3 and TRBJ2-2; D possibly corresponds to TRBD1 (6 bases). Germline-derived CDR1 and CDR2 are SGHTA and FQGTGA. The CDR3 consists of 16 residues. V gave up 1 base and J gave up 1 base, with 10 bases separating them. The CDR3 nucleotides are TGTGCCAGCAGCTTAAATTCCAGGGGGAACACCGGGGAGCTGTTTTTT. Translation: CASSLNSRGNTGELFF.

The chain employs TRBV28 and TRBJ1-6; D might be TRBD1 (6 bases). Germline V gene sequence: CDR1 MDHEN, CDR2 SYDVKM. This CDR3 spans 15 amino acids. The V gene lost 7 bases and the J gene lost 10 bases, with 20 bases spanning the gap. CDR3 sequence: CASTSAAGERSPLHF. The CDR3 coding sequence is TGTGCCAGCACATCTGCAGCAGGGGAAAGGTCACCCCTCCACTTT.

J is TRBJ2-2 and V is TRBV27; D remains unclear. Germline lookup yields CDR1 MNHEY and CDR2 SMNVEV (reference sequence). Trimming cost V 8 bases and J 4 bases, with 11 bases left between them. This CDR3 contains 13 residues. DNA for the CDR3: TGTGCCAGCCGGCCATCTAGCACCGGGGAGCTGTTTTTT. Translating gives CASRPSSTGELFF.

The J gene is TRBJ1-1, the V gene TRBV5-4; D is possibly TRBD1 (5 bases). The CDR3 spans 16 residues. V lost 8 bases, J lost 1 base, and 21 bases lay in between. The germline V gene encodes CDR1 SGHNT and CDR2 YYREEE (reference sequence). The DNA of the CDR3 is TGTGCCAGTAAGCCTGGGGCCGGGGGAAGGAACACTGAAGCTTTCTTT. It is translated as CASKPGAGGRNTEAFF.

This clone has more than one count but fewer than ten. The V call is TRBV5-6, the J call TRBJ1-2; D uncertain. The CDR3 runs to 15 residues. From germline, CDR1 is SGHDT and CDR2 YYEEEE. V was pared by 1 base and J by 5 bases, with 15 bases between. The CDR3 DNA is TGTGCCAGCAGCTTGCCGGCGGGAAACGAGTATGGCTACACCTTC. Its protein product is CASSLPAGNEYGYTF.